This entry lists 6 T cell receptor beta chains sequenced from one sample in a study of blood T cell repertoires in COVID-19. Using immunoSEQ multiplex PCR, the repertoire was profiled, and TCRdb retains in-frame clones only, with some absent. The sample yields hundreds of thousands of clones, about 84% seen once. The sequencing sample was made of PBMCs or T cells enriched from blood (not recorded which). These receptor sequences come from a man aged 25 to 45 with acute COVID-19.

CDR3 nucleotide sequence: TGTGCCAGCAGCTTAGGAGGAACGGGATTTAATGAAAAACTGTTTTTT. It yields the protein CASSLGGTGFNEKLFF. V and J are TRBV11-2 and TRBJ1-4; no definite D call. The CDR3 has 16 amino acids. CDR1 SGHAT and CDR2 FQNNGV come from the germline V gene. V shed 1 base and J shed 4 bases, with 13 bases lying between them. Combining the CDR3 with reference TRBV11-2 and TRBJ1-4 gives the whole variable domain EAGVAQSPRYKIIEKRQSVAFWCNPISGHATLYWYQQILGQGPKLLIQFQNNGVVDDSQLPKDRFSAERLKGVDSTLKIQPAKLEDSAVYLCASSLGGTGFNEKLFFGSGTQLSVL.

CDR3 sequence: CASSGQSGGSEKLFF. DNA of the CDR3: TGTGCCAGCTCAGGCCAGAGTGGAGGGTCCGAAAAACTGTTTTTT. J is TRBJ1-4 and V is TRBV18; no firm D call. V lost 5 bases to trimming and J lost 8 bases, with 18 bases between them. This CDR3 is 15 amino acids long. CDR1 is KGHSH, CDR2 LQKENI, per germline.

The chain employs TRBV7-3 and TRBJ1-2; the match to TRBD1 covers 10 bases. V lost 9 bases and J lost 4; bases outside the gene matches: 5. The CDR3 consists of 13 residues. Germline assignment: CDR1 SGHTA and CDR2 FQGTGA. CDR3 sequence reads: CARGTGVPYGYTF. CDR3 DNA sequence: TGTGCCAGGGGGACAGGGGTTCCCTATGGCTACACCTTC.

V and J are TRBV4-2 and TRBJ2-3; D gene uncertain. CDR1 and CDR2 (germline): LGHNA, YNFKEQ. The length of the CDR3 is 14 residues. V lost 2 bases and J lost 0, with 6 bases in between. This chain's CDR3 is CASSQLTSTDTQYF. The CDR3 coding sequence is TGTGCCAGCAGCCAATTGACTAGCACAGATACGCAGTATTTT.

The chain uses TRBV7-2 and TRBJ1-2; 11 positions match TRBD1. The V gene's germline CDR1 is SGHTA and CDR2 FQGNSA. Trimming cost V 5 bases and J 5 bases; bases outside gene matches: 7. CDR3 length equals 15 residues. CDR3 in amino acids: CASSRGQGAGYGYTF. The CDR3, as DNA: TGTGCCAGCAGCCGCGGACAGGGGGCGGGTTATGGCTACACCTTC. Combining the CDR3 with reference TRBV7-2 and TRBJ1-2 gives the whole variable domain GAGVSQSPSNKVTEKGKDVELRCDPISGHTALYWYRQSLGQGLEFLIYFQGNSAPDKSGLPSDRFSAERTGGSVSTLTIQRTQQEDSAVYLCASSRGQGAGYGYTFGSGTRLTVV.

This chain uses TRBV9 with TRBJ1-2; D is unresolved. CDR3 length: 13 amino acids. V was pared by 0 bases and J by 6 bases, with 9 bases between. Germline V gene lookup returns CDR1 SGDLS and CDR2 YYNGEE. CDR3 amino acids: CASSVDPGDGYTF. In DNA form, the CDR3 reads TGTGCCAGCAGCGTAGACCCCGGAGATGGCTACACCTTC.